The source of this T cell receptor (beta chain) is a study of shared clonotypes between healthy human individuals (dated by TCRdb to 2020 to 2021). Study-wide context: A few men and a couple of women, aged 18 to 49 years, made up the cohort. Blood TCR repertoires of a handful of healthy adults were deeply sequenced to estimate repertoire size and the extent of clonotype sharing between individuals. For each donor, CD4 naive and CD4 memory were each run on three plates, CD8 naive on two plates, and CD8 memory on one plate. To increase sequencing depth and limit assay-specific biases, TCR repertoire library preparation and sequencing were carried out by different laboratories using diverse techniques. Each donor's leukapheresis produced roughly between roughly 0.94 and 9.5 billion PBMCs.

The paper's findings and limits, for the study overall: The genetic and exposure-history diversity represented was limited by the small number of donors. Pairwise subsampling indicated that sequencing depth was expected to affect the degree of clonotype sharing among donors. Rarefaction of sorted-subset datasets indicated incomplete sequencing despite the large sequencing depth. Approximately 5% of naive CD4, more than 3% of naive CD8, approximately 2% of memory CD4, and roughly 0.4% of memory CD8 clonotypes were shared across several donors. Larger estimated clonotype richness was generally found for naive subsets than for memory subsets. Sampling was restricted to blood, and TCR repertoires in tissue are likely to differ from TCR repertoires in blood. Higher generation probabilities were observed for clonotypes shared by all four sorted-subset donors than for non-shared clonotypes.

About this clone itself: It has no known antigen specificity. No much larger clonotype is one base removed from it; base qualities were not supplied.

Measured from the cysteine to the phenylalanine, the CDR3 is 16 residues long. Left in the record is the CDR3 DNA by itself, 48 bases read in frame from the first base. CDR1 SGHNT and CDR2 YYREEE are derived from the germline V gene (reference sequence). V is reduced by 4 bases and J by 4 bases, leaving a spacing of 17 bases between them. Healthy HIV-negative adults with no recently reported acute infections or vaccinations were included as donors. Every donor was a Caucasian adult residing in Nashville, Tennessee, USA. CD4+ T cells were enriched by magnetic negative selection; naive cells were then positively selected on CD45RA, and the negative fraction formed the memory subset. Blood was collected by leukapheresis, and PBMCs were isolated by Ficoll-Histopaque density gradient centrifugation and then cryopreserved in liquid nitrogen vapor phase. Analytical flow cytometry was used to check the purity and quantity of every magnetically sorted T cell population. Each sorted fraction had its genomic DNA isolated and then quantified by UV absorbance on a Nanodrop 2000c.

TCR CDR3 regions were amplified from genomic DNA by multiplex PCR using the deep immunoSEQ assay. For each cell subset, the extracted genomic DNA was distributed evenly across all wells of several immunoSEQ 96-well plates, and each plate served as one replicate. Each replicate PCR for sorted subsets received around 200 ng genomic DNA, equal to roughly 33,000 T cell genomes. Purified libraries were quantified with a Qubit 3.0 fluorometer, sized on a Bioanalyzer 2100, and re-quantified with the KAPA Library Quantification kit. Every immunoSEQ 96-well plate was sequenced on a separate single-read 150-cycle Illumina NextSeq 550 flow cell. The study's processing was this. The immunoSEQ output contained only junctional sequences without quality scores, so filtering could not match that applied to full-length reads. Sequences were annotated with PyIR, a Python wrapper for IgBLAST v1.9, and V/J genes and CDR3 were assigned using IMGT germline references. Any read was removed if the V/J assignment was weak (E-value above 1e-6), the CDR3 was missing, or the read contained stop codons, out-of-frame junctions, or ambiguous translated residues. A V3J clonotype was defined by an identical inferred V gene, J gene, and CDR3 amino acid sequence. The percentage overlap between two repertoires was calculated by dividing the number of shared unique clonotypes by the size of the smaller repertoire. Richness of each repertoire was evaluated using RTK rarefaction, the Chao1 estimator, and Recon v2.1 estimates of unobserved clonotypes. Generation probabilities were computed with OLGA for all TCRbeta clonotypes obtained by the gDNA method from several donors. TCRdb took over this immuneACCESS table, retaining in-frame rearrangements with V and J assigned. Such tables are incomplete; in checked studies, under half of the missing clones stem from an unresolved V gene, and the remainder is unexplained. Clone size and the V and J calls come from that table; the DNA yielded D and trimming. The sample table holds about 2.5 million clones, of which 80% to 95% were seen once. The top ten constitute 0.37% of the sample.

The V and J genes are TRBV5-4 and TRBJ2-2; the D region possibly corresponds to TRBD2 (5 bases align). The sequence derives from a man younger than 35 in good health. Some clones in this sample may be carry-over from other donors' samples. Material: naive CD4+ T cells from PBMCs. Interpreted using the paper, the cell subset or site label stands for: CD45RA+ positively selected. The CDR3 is CASSPPTGIITGELFF. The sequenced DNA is TGTGCCAGCAGCCCTCCAACGGGGATAATCACCGGGGAGCTGTTTTTT.